Below are 7 T cell receptor beta chains sequenced from a single sample in a study of T cell responses to AZD1222 COVID-19 vaccine (TCRdb year 2021). This specimen's time point label, per the study, means: about 28 days (+/-7) after the second vaccine dose. Library construction relied on the immunoSEQ multiplex PCR assay. The clones in this table, taken by TCRdb from immuneACCESS, are in-frame only. Not every clone is retained; where verified, under half of the shortfall comes from an unresolved V gene, and the cause of the rest is unknown. This sample gives some 130,000 clones in total; around 93% of them show up just once. The biggest ten clones account for around 6.5% of the sample. The source material was peripheral blood, sampled 28 days after the second AZD1222 dose. All receptors come from an adult who received the AZD1222 COVID-19 vaccine.

This CDR3 reads CASSFQVYEQYF. DNA for the CDR3: TGTGCCAGCAGTTTTCAGGTGTACGAGCAGTACTTC. This sequence joins TRBV12-3 or TRBV12-4 and TRBJ2-7, with D unclear. The CDR3 is 12 amino acids. V was pared by 3 bases and J by 4 bases, with 7 bases between.

This chain links TRBV4-1 with TRBJ1-1; D not resolved. V dropped 0 bases and J dropped 6 bases, with 11 bases sitting between them. The length of the CDR3 is 14 residues. Germline CDR1 is MGHRA and CDR2 is YSYEKL. The CDR3 region is CASSQEARGPEAFF. CDR3 bases: TGCGCCAGCAGCCAAGAGGCAAGAGGGCCTGAAGCTTTCTTT.

The chain employs TRBV28 and TRBJ1-2; weak D call: TRBD1 (5 bases). Trimming stripped 6 bases from V and 5 bases from J, with 10 bases between. CDR1 and CDR2 (germline): MDHEN, SYDVKM. This CDR3 has 12 amino acids. CDR3 protein: CASSLRDYGYTF. The CDR3 DNA is TGTGCCAGCAGCCTCAGGGATTATGGCTACACCTTC.

The chain joins TRBV19 to TRBJ1-1, with TRBD1 identical over 7 bases. Germline trimming cut 5 bases from V and 3 bases from J; bases unmatched to any gene: 6. The CDR3 contains 14 residues. In germline, CDR1 is LNHDA, CDR2 SQIVND (reference sequence). CDR3 nucleotide sequence: TGTGCCAGTAGTGACTCAGGGGGATACACTGAAGCTTTCTTT. Translation gives CASSDSGGYTEAFF.

The CDR3 protein is CASSYPQSSYNEQFF. The CDR3 DNA reads TGCGCCAGCTCTTACCCCCAAAGCTCCTACAATGAGCAGTTCTTC. V gene TRBV4-1 combines with J gene TRBJ2-1; D is unresolved. Per germline, CDR1 MGHRA and CDR2 YSYEKL. Trimming took 8 bases from V and 0 from J, leaving 14 bases between them. This CDR3 is built from 15 residues.

This sequence joins TRBV3-1 (or the pseudogene TRBV3-2) and TRBJ2-1; no clear D. Germline-derived CDR1 and CDR2 are LGHDT and YNNKEL (reference sequence). V lost 4 bases, J lost 0 bases, and 7 bases lay in between. There are 14 residues in the CDR3. The CDR3 sequence: CASSPGGSYNEQFF. CDR3 bases: TGTGCCAGCAGCCCCGGTGGCTCCTACAATGAGCAGTTCTTC.

As regards this clone: Different DNA sequences within this sample yield the same CDR3. The chain couples TRBV28 to TRBJ1-2; D gene ambiguous. The CDR3 length is 11 residues. Germline CDR1 reads MDHEN; CDR2 reads SYDVKM. V was clipped by 2 bases and J by 4 bases, with 2 bases between them. CDR3 sequence reads: CASSLSYGYTF. CDR3 nucleotide sequence: TGTGCCAGCAGTTTAAGCTATGGCTACACCTTC.